This TCR beta chain was sequenced during a study of blood T cell repertoires in COVID-19. For the study at large: Specimens from acute and convalescent COVID-19 originated in the United States, Italy and Spain. PBMCs, B-cell-depleted T cells, or T cells provided the cDNA or gDNA that made up the material.

Original processing methods: Scientists estimated how many nucleated cells there were by amplifying reference gene primers. TCRdb's table, derived via immunoSEQ multiplex PCR, lists solely in-frame clones and lacks some. V and J calls and clone size are copied from that table; D and trimming were computed from the DNA. The data hold 75,000 to 85,000 clones, with approximately 78% observed a single time. The V gene lost 3 bases and the J gene lost 2 bases, with 8 bases spanning the gap. Germline values: CDR1 KGHSH, CDR2 LQKENI. CDR3 length: 15 residues. Sequenced: peripheral blood. The J gene is TRBJ2-6, the V gene TRBV18; D is uncertain. This sequence was found in a human donor in a cohort sampled during active COVID-19. The CDR3 DNA follows: TGTGCCAGCTCACCCTCGGTACCTGGGGCCAACGTCCTGACTTTC. As protein: CASSPSVPGANVLTF.